This T cell receptor (beta chain) was sequenced during a study of T cell responses to AZD1222 COVID-19 vaccine. Findings and limits, study-wide: Donors, mostly white British, included more females; clonal diversity was possibly underestimated. Within unmutated variant regions lay the reported targets of nearly half of spike-specific TCRs. Vaccine-associated CD4 TCRs ranged over spike, dominating at 160-218 and 743-854.

The V and J ends lost 2 bases and 7 bases, in that order; junction bases with no gene match: 6. The CDR3 has 16 residues. Germline CDR1 reads LGHDT; CDR2 reads YNNKEL (reference sequence). Note on this clone: Its antigen is as yet unknown.

Using immunoSEQ multiplex PCR, the repertoire was profiled, and TCRdb retains in-frame clones only, with some absent. The sample carries about 160,000 clones, 88% recorded once. The sequence came from an adult in good health. Sequencing used peripheral blood, obtained on day 0 of AZD1222 vaccination. The chain uses TRBV3-1 (or the pseudogene TRBV3-2) and TRBJ2-1; 12 bases match TRBD1. The CDR3 region is CASSQRWGQGANEQFF. CDR3 DNA sequence: TGTGCCAGCAGCCAACGGTGGGGACAGGGGGCAAATGAGCAGTTCTTC.